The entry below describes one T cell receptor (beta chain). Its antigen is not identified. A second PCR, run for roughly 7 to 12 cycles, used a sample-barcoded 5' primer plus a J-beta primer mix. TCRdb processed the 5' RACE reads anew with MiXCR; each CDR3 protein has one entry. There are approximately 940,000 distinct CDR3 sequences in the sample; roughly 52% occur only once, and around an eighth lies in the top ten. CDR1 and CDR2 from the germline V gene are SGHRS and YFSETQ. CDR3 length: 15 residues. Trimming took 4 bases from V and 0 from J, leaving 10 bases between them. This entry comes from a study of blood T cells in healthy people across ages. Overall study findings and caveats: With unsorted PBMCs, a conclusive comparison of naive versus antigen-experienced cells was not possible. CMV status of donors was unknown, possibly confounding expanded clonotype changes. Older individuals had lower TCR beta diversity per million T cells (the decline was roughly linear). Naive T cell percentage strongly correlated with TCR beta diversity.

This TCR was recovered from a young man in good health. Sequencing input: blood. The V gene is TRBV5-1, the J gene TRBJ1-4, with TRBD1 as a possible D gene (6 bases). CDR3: CASSAGTTTNEKLFF. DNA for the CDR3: TGCGCCAGCAGCGCCGGGACAACAACTAATGAAAAACTGTTTTTT.